The T cell receptor (beta chain) under discussion was sequenced for a study of CD4 T cells in relation to SARS-CoV-2 and coronaviruses. About the research overall: PBMCs were cultured with antigen for roughly 11 days before TCR beta sequencing.

CDR3 size: 11 residues. Trimming removed 6 bases at V and 6 bases at J, with 8 bases between. Per germline, CDR1 SNHLY and CDR2 FYNNEI. Sequencing was performed with immunoSEQ multiplex PCR; in TCRdb, only in-frame clones are kept and a portion is missing. The sample lists about 23,000 clones, 65% to 70% occurring once. Before the COVID-19 pandemic, during about 2011-2019, CD4+ T cells were taken from unexposed donors. Isolation of CD4+ T cells took place after less than twelve days in culture. Unexposed-donor CD4+ T cells were probed with SARS-CoV-2 S/N and four cold-coronavirus spikes, cells permitting. As concerns this clone: Its antigen is as yet unknown.

The chain joins TRBV2 to TRBJ1-2, with a tentative D call TRBD1 (5 bases). The sequence derives from a human donor in good health. Sequencing was done on a sample of CD4+ T cells from PBMCs, cultured in vitro. The CDR3 nucleotides read TGTGCCAGCAGCGACAGCAATGGCTACACCTTC. This gives the protein CASSDSNGYTF.